What follows is one TCR beta chain and its context. Authors' processing steps: Counts of nucleated cells, estimated from reference gene primer amplification, were obtained. The protocol was immunoSEQ multiplex PCR, while the TCRdb copy is restricted to in-frame clones and leaves out a portion. Clone size and the V and J calls come from that table; the DNA yielded D and trimming. The sample has tens of thousands of clones, approximately 88% seen once. The length of the CDR3 is 13 residues. The ends lost 1 base at V and 7 bases at J; junction bases unmatched: 3. In germline, CDR1 is SGHDN, CDR2 FVKESK. The entry originates in a study of blood T cell repertoires in COVID-19. Study context: Acute and convalescent COVID-19 specimens originated in the United States, Italy and Spain. T cells, B-cell-depleted T cells, or PBMCs provided the cDNA or gDNA that served as material.

The specimen was peripheral blood. This receptor was obtained from an elderly man with active or convalescent COVID-19. This sequence joins TRBV14 and TRBJ2-7; 8 bases agree with TRBD2. This chain's CDR3 is CASSQVRGGEQYF. For the CDR3, the DNA is TGTGCCAGCAGCCAAGTCCGGGGGGGAGAGCAGTACTTC. The full variable domain, completed using reference TRBV14 and TRBJ2-7, is EAGVTQFPSHSVIEKGQTVTLRCDPISGHDNLYWYRRVMGKEIKFLLHFVKESKQDESGMPNNRFLAERTGGTYSTLKVQPAELEDSGVYFCASSQVRGGEQYFGPGTRLTVT.